This entry lists 16 T cell receptor beta chains sequenced from one sample in a study of vaccination effects on CD4 cells after COVID-19. Expansion with viral peptide pools was applied to antigen-specific CD4+ T cells by the ViraFEST assay prior to sequencing. A 10-day culture period preceded the isolation of CD4+ T cells. Two-dose vaccination with either BNT162b2 or mRNA-1273 was given to the participants. Their antigens remain unidentified. Produced via immunoSEQ multiplex PCR; TCRdb's table is partial and in-frame only. Of 20,000 to 30,000 clones in the sample, about 80% are singletons; the top ten hold roughly 6%. The specimen was CD4+ T cells from PBMCs cultured with SARS-CoV-2 spike peptides, collected after COVID-19 vaccination. These receptors all stem from a human donor who received a COVID-19 vaccine. Some clones in this sample may be carry-over from other donors' samples.

The table lists this clone with a count of one. The V gene is TRBV7-8, the J gene TRBJ2-7; D is ambiguous. Germline CDR1 SGHVS, CDR2 FQNEAQ. The CDR3 consists of 12 residues. Trimming left V 5 bases short and J 3 bases short, with 8 bases between. The CDR3 DNA is TGTGCCAGCAGCCCGGGCAACTACGAGCAGTACGTC. Its protein product is CASSPGNYEQYV.

This chain links TRBV7-3 with TRBJ2-1; 11 nucleotides line up with TRBD1. V trimming: 8 bases; J trimming: 6 bases; junction bases outside the gene matches: 9. CDR3 length: 15 residues. Germline values: CDR1 SGHTA, CDR2 FQGTGA. The DNA for the CDR3 is TGTGCCAGCGGATCCGGGACAGGGGGGATCAATGAGCAGTTCTTC. Its translation: CASGSGTGGINEQFF.

The chain links TRBV3-1 (or the pseudogene TRBV3-2) to TRBJ1-2, with D unresolved. Trimming took off 1 base at V and 3 bases at J, with 6 bases between the two ends. The CDR3 runs 13 residues. Germline CDR1 is LGHDT and CDR2 is YNNKEL (reference sequence). The CDR3: CASSQGRDYGYTF. DNA for the CDR3: TGTGCCAGCAGCCAAGGACGGGACTATGGCTACACCTTC.

This clone was seen a few times. The chain uses TRBV29-1 and TRBJ2-2, with D unresolved. Germline lookup yields CDR1 SQVTM and CDR2 ANQGSEA. The CDR3 loop spans 13 amino acids. V lost 7 bases to trimming and J lost 0 bases, with 9 bases between them. The CDR3 here is CSARAANTGELFF. The CDR3 nucleotides are TGCAGCGCCCGGGCCGCGAACACCGGGGAGCTGTTTTTT.

This clone turned up a few times. The chain joins TRBV7-3 to TRBJ2-3, with D possibly TRBD2 on 6 matching bases. CDR3 length: 18 amino acids. V was pared by 0 bases and J by 6 bases, with 22 bases between. Germline V gene data show CDR1 as SGHTA and CDR2 as FQGTGA. The CDR3 protein is CASSLTGVGLPAGDTQYF. The CDR3 nucleotides are TGTGCCAGCAGCTTAACTGGGGTCGGGCTCCCTGCGGGGGATACGCAGTATTTT.

CDR3 coding DNA: TGTGCCAGCAAGGAGGGGGTCCACACAGATACGCAGTATTTT. This translates into CASKEGVHTDTQYF. The V and J genes are TRBV9 and TRBJ2-3; either TRBD1 or TRBD2 may supply D (6 bases each). Between the trimmed V and J ends, which lost 6 bases and 2 bases, there was a span of 13 bases. The CDR3 contains 14 residues. The germline V gene encodes CDR1 SGDLS and CDR2 YYNGEE.

This chain joins TRBV18 and TRBJ2-7; weak D call: TRBD1 (6 bases). CDR1 KGHSH and CDR2 LQKENI come from the germline V gene. This CDR3 spans 14 amino acids. Trimming cost V 4 bases and J 4 bases, with 14 bases left between them. The CDR3 is CASSLQGDRYEQYV. The DNA for the CDR3 is TGTGCCAGCTCACTTCAGGGAGACAGGTACGAGCAGTACGTC.

V is TRBV18 and J is TRBJ1-6; D unresolved. V lost 1 base to trimming and J lost 6 bases, with 10 bases between them. Germline V gene lookup returns CDR1 KGHSH and CDR2 LQKENI. This CDR3 is built from 15 residues. CDR3 protein: CASSPQRAGNSPLHF. DNA of the CDR3: TGTGCCAGCTCACCACAGAGAGCGGGTAATTCACCCCTCCACTTT.

The genes are TRBV28 and TRBJ2-1, with D possibly TRBD2 on 5 matching bases. Germline assignment: CDR1 MDHEN and CDR2 SYDVKM. The CDR3 sequence is 14 residues long. Trimming shortened V by 4 bases and J by 5 bases, and 12 bases separated the two germline ends. The CDR3 spells CASSYKRAHNEQFF. CDR3 sequence (DNA): TGTGCCAGCAGTTACAAGAGGGCACACAATGAGCAGTTCTTC.

In its sample, this clone was seen a few times. The DNA of the CDR3 is TGTGCCAGCTCACCAGGGGCAGGCCGCACAGATACGCAGTATTTT. This codes for CASSPGAGRTDTQYF. The gene calls are TRBV18 and TRBJ2-3; a weak D match, TRBD1 (5 bases). Germline V gene lookup returns CDR1 KGHSH and CDR2 LQKENI. Trimming took off 2 bases at V and 1 base at J, with 10 bases between the two ends. The CDR3 has 15 amino acids.

The genes are TRBV19 and TRBJ2-5, with 10 positions matching TRBD1. This CDR3 is 16 amino acids long. CDR1 and CDR2 from the germline V gene are LNHDA and SQIVND (reference sequence). Losses at the gene ends were 5 bases for V and 4 bases for J; bases not matched to a gene: 10. The CDR3: CASSLPGTGAGETQYF. The DNA of the CDR3 is TGTGCCAGTAGTCTCCCCGGGACAGGGGCCGGAGAGACCCAGTACTTC.

This chain joins TRBV2 and TRBJ1-2; D might be TRBD1 (6 bases). Per germline, CDR1 SNHLY and CDR2 FYNNEI. The CDR3 consists of 11 residues. Between the trimmed V and J ends, which lost 6 bases and 9 bases, there was a span of 11 bases. CDR3 DNA sequence: TGTGCCAGCAGACAAGGGGGGAGCTACACCTTC. Protein product: CASRQGGSYTF. Using reference TRBV2 and TRBJ1-2 for the parts outside the CDR3, the full variable domain is EPEVTQTPSHQVTQMGQEVILRCVPISNHLYFYWYRQILGQKVEFLVSFYNNEISEKSEIFDDQFSVERPDGSNFTLKIRSTKLEDSAMYFCASRQGGSYTFGSGTRLTVV.

The chain has TRBV7-2 and TRBJ1-1; unclear D gene. CDR1 SGHTA and CDR2 FQGNSA come from the germline V gene. The ends were cut back, 1 base at V and 6 bases at J, with 21 bases in the middle. This CDR3 region has 17 residues. The CDR3 DNA sequence: TGTGCCAGCAGCTTAGTTTCGGGAGGAGGTAAGAGAGCTGAAGCTTTCTTT. Its translation is CASSLVSGGGKRAEAFF.

The rearrangement uses TRBV6-7 and TRBJ2-3, with unresolved D. TRBV6-7 is an open reading frame, and its role is uncertain. There are 14 residues in the CDR3. Trimming pared 6 bases from V and 4 bases from J, leaving 14 bases between. CDR3 residues: CASSSKPEADTQYF. DNA of the CDR3: TGTGCCAGCAGCTCCAAACCAGAAGCAGATACGCAGTATTTT.

The sample holds one count of this clone. The DNA for the CDR3 is TGTGCCAGTCCGCACTCTTGGGGACTAGCGGGAAATGGCGCAGATACGCAGTATTTT. This sequence encodes CASPHSWGLAGNGADTQYF. The chain recombines TRBV5-8 with TRBJ2-3; the match to TRBD2 covers 13 bases. V trimming: 8 bases; J trimming: 4 bases; junction bases outside the gene matches: 19. There are 19 residues in the CDR3. The germline V gene has CDR1 SGHTS and CDR2 YDEGEE.

The chain combines TRBV18 with TRBJ1-2; 10 bases match TRBD1. Germline V gene sequence: CDR1 KGHSH, CDR2 LQKENI. This CDR3 is 18 amino acids long. The junction had 14 bases not matched to a gene; V was cut back by 1 base and J by 6 bases. This CDR3 reads CASSPLSGTGVQGDGYTF. In nucleotides, the CDR3 is TGTGCCAGCTCACCACTTTCCGGGACAGGGGTGCAAGGAGATGGCTACACCTTC.